This TCR beta chain was identified in a study of PD-L1 blockade in urothelial cancer. Germline V gene data show CDR1 as LGHNA and CDR2 as YNFKEQ. V was clipped by 0 bases and J by 4 bases, with 16 bases between them. This CDR3 region has 17 residues. Method: immunoSEQ multiplex PCR; TCRdb's copy keeps in-frame clones and lacks some. The repertoire consists of about 38,000 clones, with 85% occurring once and the leading ten covering 12% to 15%. The time point here: pretreatment peripheral blood. The material was PBMCs, obtained around atezolizumab (anti-PD-L1) treatment. This TCR came from a man aged 80 or over with urothelial cancer. The V gene is TRBV4-2, the J gene TRBJ1-3; tentative D call: TRBD1 (5 bases). CDR3 sequence: CASSQDMIAGRGNTIYF. In DNA form, the CDR3 reads TGTGCCAGCAGCCAAGATATGATAGCGGGGCGAGGAAACACCATATATTTT.